Listed below are T cell receptor beta chains from one sample, sequenced in a study of shared clonotypes between healthy human individuals. Sequencing used immunoSEQ multiplex PCR; TCRdb keeps in-frame clones, though not all of them. This table holds approximately 530,000 clones, 95% to 97% found once. Sequencing was carried out using naive CD4+ T cells sorted from blood. The receptors were sampled from a woman under 40 in good health. CDR3s include the opening cysteine and the closing phenylalanine or tryptophan. The D gene is left open where the match is weak. Clone size appears in some rows only: once, few, many, or a class for an expanded clone.

TRBJ2-2,TRBV5-1,-,-,TGCGCCAGCAGCTTGGGTCTAGTTTATAGCACCGGGGAGCTGTTTTTT,CASSLGLVYSTGELFF
TRBJ1-4,TRBV5-1,-,-,TGCGCCAGCAGCTTCGGGACGAGTAATGAAAAACTGTTTTTT,CASSFGTSNEKLFF
TRBJ2-2,TRBV9,TRBD1,-,TGTGCCAGCAGCGTAGCGGGGACAGGGAACACCGGGGAGCTGTTTTTT,CASSVAGTGNTGELFF
TRBJ2-2,TRBV5-1,-,-,TGCGCCAGCAGGAACGACATCGTCACCGGGGAGCTGTTTTTT,CASRNDIVTGELFF
TRBJ1-1,TRBV27,TRBD1,-,TGTGCCAGCAGGAAGACAGGGGTGACCACTGAAGCTTTCTTT,CASRKTGVTTEAFF
TRBJ2-2,TRBV28,-,-,TGTGCCAGCAACCCGGGCTTGAGGACCGGGGAGCTGTTTTTT,CASNPGLRTGELFF
TRBJ2-1,TRBV19,TRBD2,-,TGTGCCAGTAGTAGCAGCGGGAGGGCCGGCAATGAGCAGTTCTTC,CASSSSGRAGNEQFF
TRBJ2-3,TRBV18,-,-,TGTGCCAGCTCAAGGGACAGCGGGGGCCGGGATACGCAGTATTTT,CASSRDSGGRDTQYF
TRBJ1-4,TRBV28,-,once,TGTGCCAGCAGCCCTGCTCGCGAAAAACTGTTTTTT,CASSPAREKLFF
TRBJ1-5,TRBV28,-,-,TGTGCCAGCAGTTTTGCCAATCAGCCCCAGCATTTT,CASSFANQPQHF
TRBJ2-1,TRBV5-1,-,-,TGCGCCAGCAGCTTGCAGGGCTATGAGCAGTTCTTC,CASSLQGYEQFF
TRBJ2-3,TRBV7-9,-,-,TGTGCCAGCAGCTCCCTCAGCGAGTCGCAGTATTTT,CASSSLSESQYF
TRBJ2-1,TRBV7-2,TRBD2,-,TGTGCCAGCAGCTTACATAGCGGGGCTATCAATGAGCAGTTCTTC,CASSLHSGAINEQFF
TRBJ2-7,TRBV7-9,-,-,TGTGCCAGCAGCCGGGTCCCCTACGAGCAGTACTTC,CASSRVPYEQYF
TRBJ2-5,TRBV5-4,TRBD2,-,TGTGCCAGCAGCTTGGAACTAGCGGGAGTTCAAGAGACCCAGTACTTC,CASSLELAGVQETQYF
TRBJ2-3,TRBV4-1,-,-,TGCGCCAGCAGCCCGCCTGCTGATACGCAGTATTTT,CASSPPADTQYF
TRBJ2-5,TRBV9,TRBD2,-,TGTGCCAGCAGCGTTTCTACGGGAGGGCTCGGGGAGACCCAGTACTTC,CASSVSTGGLGETQYF
TRBJ2-1,TRBV4-2,TRBD2,-,TGTGCCAGCAGCCAACTTACTACTAGCGGGAGTATCAATGAGCAGTTCTTC,CASSQLTTSGSINEQFF
TRBJ1-5,TRBV28,-,-,TGTGCCAGCAAAGAGGGGGGCAATCAGCCCCAGCATTTT,CASKEGGNQPQHF
TRBJ1-5,TRBV6-1,-,-,TGTGCCAGCACCTTAGGGGGGGTGTTTCAGCCCCAGCATTTT,CASTLGGVFQPQHF
TRBJ2-7,TRBV5-1,TRBD2,-,TGCGCCAGCAGCTTGGTGGGGGGGACCTACGAGCAGTACTTC,CASSLVGGTYEQYF
TRBJ1-2,TRBV9,TRBD1,-,TGTGCCAGCAGCGGAGACAGGGGGCAGCACTATGGCTACACCTTC,CASSGDRGQHYGYTF
TRBJ2-2,TRBV7-2,-,-,TGTGCCAGCAGCCTATCTCGGTCGTACACCGGGGAGCTGTTTTTT,CASSLSRSYTGELFF
TRBJ2-5,TRBV5-1,TRBD2,-,TGCGCCAGCAGCTTTAGCGGGAGTTGGCAAGAGACCCAGTACTTC,CASSFSGSWQETQYF
TRBJ2-3,TRBV7-9,-,-,TGTGCCAGCAGCTTCAACACAGATACGCAGTATTTT,CASSFNTDTQYF
TRBJ1-4,TRBV11-2,TRBD1,-,TGTGCCAGCAGCTTGGGGCAGGGGGCCATAAATGAAAAACTGTTTTTT,CASSLGQGAINEKLFF
TRBJ1-1,TRBV28,-,-,TGTGCCAGCATATACACAGAGGGCACTGAAGCTTTCTTT,CASIYTEGTEAFF
TRBJ1-4,TRBV10-3,TRBD1,-,TGTGCCATCAGTGAGTCGATGGGACAGGAAAAACTGTTTTTT,CAISESMGQEKLFF
TRBJ2-1,TRBV7-8,TRBD2,-,TGTGCCAGCAGATACCGCCTAGCGGAATACAATGAGCAGTTCTTC,CASRYRLAEYNEQFF
TRBJ2-5,TRBV6-1,-,-,TGTGCCAGCAGTACAGTACTAGAGACCCAGTACTTC,CASSTVLETQYF